The source of this T cell receptor (beta chain) is a study of identical twins (dated by TCRdb to the mid-2010s). Some background on the complete study: TCR alpha and beta repertoires from monozygotic twins, unrelated adults of various ages and cord blood were deep-sequenced to test whether fetal clonotypes persist. To rule out contamination, replicate twin experiments were performed at different times with different library preparation protocols. Broader findings and caveats from the paper: Zero-insertion analyses could be partly confounded by invariant T cells such as MAIT and iNKT, although diverse VJ usage argued against such confounding for most clonotypes. Compared with coincidental sharing between unrelated individuals, out-of-frame TCR alpha sequences shared between twins showed an excess of sequences with low generation probability. The excess sharing between twins in beta out-of-frame sequences was weaker because fewer shared sequences reduced the signal-to-noise ratio. Abundant cord blood beta clonotypes had fewer insertions, young adult naive repertoires showed a similar but weaker trend, and memory repertoires showed no such trend. Out-of-frame TCR alpha sharing in monozygotic twins was systematically underestimated by recombination models, whereas sharing between unrelated individuals was in agreement with the recombination models. Conclusions relied on cross-sectional statistical analysis, since the same donors could not be followed over many years.

Every donor in the study was a healthy Caucasian. The study also sequenced three unrelated non-twin adults: a male aged 18 to 30, a male aged 50 to 60 and a female aged 50 to 60. Miltenyi CD45RO+ enrichment and human naive T-cell isolation kits were used to isolate memory (CD45RO+) and naive T cells from PBMC. The receptor library was made with 5' RACE. Data came from an Illumina HiSeq 2000. A universal primer binding site was added through template switching, and the final cDNA carried a unique molecular identifier so that TCR cDNA molecules could be counted accurately. Specific primers in the conserved constant-segment region were used to synthesize first-strand cDNA for the TCR alpha and beta chains. To control for contamination, every cDNA library carried two barcodes: a SMART-Mk sample barcode plus Illumina barcodes. TruSeq adapter sequences along with Illumina sample barcodes were introduced in two successive PCR steps. The TCR alpha and beta cDNA libraries were sequenced on the Illumina HiSeq platform using custom primers. In the original analysis: Raw reads were processed with MiGEC to extract unique molecular identifiers, and MiXCR was used to determine CDR3 positions. For each individual, recombination models were inferred using an EM algorithm with the repgenHMM and IGoR tools. The tcR package in R was used for shared clonotype analysis, with sharing normalized by the product of cloneset sizes. To study raw recombination free of thymic and clonal selection effects, out-of-frame nonproductive sequences were analyzed. The raw public reads went through TCRdb reprocessing: fastp at Q25, MiXCR clone calling, in-frame beta chains kept. CDR3 protein sequences are deduplicated, and each keeps its most common genes and DNA. The authors' filters were not applied to this entry. This sample has 400,000 to 500,000 distinct CDR3 sequences in its table, and around 20% of those were observed once. Of the sample, roughly an eighth falls within the top ten clones.

From the cysteine up to the phenylalanine, the CDR3 has a length of 16 residues. Only CDR3 DNA remains: 48 bases, in frame from the first base. Taken from the germline V gene, the CDR1 and CDR2 loops are MRHNA and SNTAGT. The germline ends are 17 bases apart after V is trimmed by 4 bases and J by 4 bases. This clonotype was observed many times. The antigen it binds to is not known. No base qualities exist here, and no much larger clone lies one base off it. The sequence links TRBV6-4 to TRBJ2-1; tentative D gene TRBD2, with 5 bases matching. This receptor was obtained from a man aged 50-60 years in good health. Source material: naive T cells sorted from blood. The cell subset or site label on this specimen signifies: cells isolated with a human naive T-cell isolation kit. CDR3 region: CASSAEGLGLYNEQFF. The DNA sequence reads TGTGCCAGCAGTGCAGAGGGCTTGGGCCTTTACAATGAGCAGTTCTTC.